The sequence of this T cell receptor beta chain was determined in a study of shared clonotypes between healthy human individuals. The method was immunoSEQ multiplex PCR; TCRdb's version includes in-frame clones alone and lacks a portion of them. This table holds about 1.1 million clones, approximately 80% found once. Trimming took 0 bases from V and 8 from J, leaving 5 bases between them. This CDR3 is 12 amino acids long. Per germline, CDR1 LGHNT and CDR2 FRNRAP. Study-wide points: Sequencing depth was a factor that was expected to affect clonotype sharing among donors.

In this sample, this clone turned up a few times. What it recognizes is unknown. None of the donors, who were healthy HIV-negative adults, had recently had acute infections or vaccinations. Material for sequencing was memory CD4+ T cells from PBMCs. Described subset: CD45RA-negative fraction. This rearrangement joins TRBV12-5 to TRBJ2-1, with a possible D match to TRBD2 (5 bases). The clonotype comes from a man aged 18 to 30 in good health. Some clones in this sample may be carry-over from other donors' samples. Written as DNA, the CDR3 is TGTGCTAGTGGTTTGGTGAGGGATGAGCAGTTCTTC. Its translation is CASGLVRDEQFF.